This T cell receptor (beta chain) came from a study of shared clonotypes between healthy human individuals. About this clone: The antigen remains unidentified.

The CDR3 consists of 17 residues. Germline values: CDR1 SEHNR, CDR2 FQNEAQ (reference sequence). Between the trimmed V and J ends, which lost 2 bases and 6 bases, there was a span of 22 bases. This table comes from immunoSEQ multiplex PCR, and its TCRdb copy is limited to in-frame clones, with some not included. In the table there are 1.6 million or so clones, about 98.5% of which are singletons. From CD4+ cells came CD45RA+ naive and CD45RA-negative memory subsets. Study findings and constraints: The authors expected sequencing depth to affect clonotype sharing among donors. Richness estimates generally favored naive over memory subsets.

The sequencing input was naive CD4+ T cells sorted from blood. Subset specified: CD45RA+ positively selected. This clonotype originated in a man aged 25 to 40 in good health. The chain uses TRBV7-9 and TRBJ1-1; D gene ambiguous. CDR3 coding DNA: TGTGCCAGCAGCTTACTCCTAGGTCTCAACCCTGTCTCTGAAGCTTTCTTT. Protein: CASSLLLGLNPVSEAFF.